Sequencing of this TCR beta chain was carried out in a study of blood T cell repertoires in COVID-19. Turning to the study itself: Sites across the United States, Italy and Spain contributed samples from acute and convalescent COVID-19. PBMCs, B-cell-depleted T cells, or T cells provided the cDNA or gDNA that made up the material.

The CDR3 is 15 residues long. V dropped 5 bases and J dropped 0; count of bases not matched to a gene: 3. The germline V gene encodes CDR1 SEHNR and CDR2 FQNEAQ (reference sequence). As handled by the study authors: Reference gene primer amplification yielded estimated nucleated cell counts. The repertoire was sequenced with immunoSEQ multiplex PCR; TCRdb's copy has only in-frame clones and lacks some. That table supplies the V and J calls and clone size; D and trimming were determined from the DNA. This sample has 350,000 to 550,000 clones, with around 89% found just once. The receptor was isolated from a woman aged 25 to 39 with acute or convalescent COVID-19. The sample taken for sequencing was peripheral blood. The V call is TRBV7-9, the J call TRBJ2-2; 7 bases are shared with TRBD1. The CDR3 sequence is CASSRDSPNTGELFF. CDR3 DNA sequence: TGTGCCAGCAGCCGGGACAGCCCGAACACCGGGGAGCTGTTTTTT.